This TCR beta chain was sequenced in a study of T cells in Graves' hyperthyroidism and ophthalmopathy (dated by TCRdb to between 2019 and 2020). Study-wide context: Peripheral blood samples were taken at initial diagnosis, before any treatment was given. The 95 to 100 discovery patients were randomly divided into training and test sets at a 7:3 ratio. In addition, the study compared T-cell repertoires in thyroid tissue and in blood from about six Graves' hyperthyroidism patients. To identify distinguishing TCR V-J signatures, a discovery cohort of some 99 patients was used, comprising 43 with Graves' ophthalmopathy and 55 to 65 with stable Graves' hyperthyroidism. According to the paper, TCR Vbeta CDR3 sequencing was carried out on 135 peripheral blood samples, which came from more than 40 ophthalmopathy, fewer than 80 hyperthyroidism and 17 progressor patients. Once sampling was done, hyperthyroidism patients were given methimazole at a starting dose of 30 mg daily, whereas ophthalmopathy patients were given high-dose intravenous methylprednisolone. Prospective prediction of ophthalmopathy was tested in an independent validation cohort of fewer than 20 hyperthyroidism patients and some 17 patients who later progressed to ophthalmopathy. Beyond this particular receptor, the publication reports: In cross-validation, a model built on a 13 V-J signature told ophthalmopathy apart from stable hyperthyroidism with roughly 87% sensitivity and approximately 81% specificity, and in testing the same model reached 80%/75%. In validation, the model predicted progression to ophthalmopathy with about 71% sensitivity and approximately 72% specificity, a median of 6.5 months before onset. Blood samples also contained most of the expanded thyroid clonotypes (frequency above 0.001), which suggests that blood repertoires may reflect thyroid immune responses. No statistical method was used to set the sample size in advance, and investigators knew the group allocation.

From the germline V gene, CDR1 is MGHRA and CDR2 is YSYEKL. Its CDR3 holds 15 amino acids, cysteine through phenylalanine. Kept here is only the CDR3 DNA, which spans 45 bases and is read in frame from base 1. Trimming costs V 4 bases and J 4 bases, and their ends lie 16 bases apart. The TCR beta CDR3 regions were amplified from the RNA transcripts. The first round of RT-PCR for the TCR CDR3 was performed with the HTBI primer set and the Qiagen OneStep RT-PCR kit. Libraries were constructed in a second round of multiplex PCR, after which size selection and purification were performed. Libraries were sequenced paired-end with 100 bp reads on an Illumina HiSeq2000. The paper's data handling went like this. SOAPnuke was used to process the raw data, with reads discarded if the reads contained adapters or uncalled bases, had a mean Phred below 15, or lacked an exact constant-primer or identifier match. COPE v1.2.5 was used to merge the high-quality paired reads, and each unique nucleotide sequence was defined as a clonotype. MiTCR v1.1 was used to align clonotypes to the IMGT TRBV, TRBD and TRBJ reference segments. The analysis was restricted to V-J combinations with a frequency above 0.0001, which together covered about 99% of the repertoires. The TCS score was defined as F50 (clonal expansion) divided by E x V (chaos), with BLOSUM62-based TCRdist calculated between CDR3 peptides within each V-J. Welch's t-statistics and random forest reduced 500 to 650 V-J features to 10 to 15, which were used in a naive Bayes classifier (R e1071). TCRdb trimmed the raw reads at Q25, called clones with MiXCR and kept productive beta chains. A single entry per CDR3 protein holds the most common genes and DNA from its merged rows. TCRdb, rather than the study authors, made the V and J calls. The sample contains hundreds of thousands of distinct CDR3 sequences, 14% to 15% of them found a single time. Roughly 13% of the sample rests with the top ten.

A note on this clonotype: Its antigen target is currently unknown. A much larger clone lies a single base off, so this may be a read error.

Moderately to severely active disease, a Clinical Activity Score of at least 3, a NOSPECS grade of at least 4, and a duration under 3 months were present in ophthalmopathy patients. Any patient with an uncontrolled infection, another autoimmune disease, pregnancy or lactation was excluded. Clinical symptoms, serum thyroxine and TRAb, thyroid ultrasound, and orbital computed tomography formed the basis for the diagnoses. Ficoll-Paque density gradient centrifugation was used to isolate PBMCs from approximately 10 ml of fresh peripheral blood. Total RNA was extracted using Trizol reagent, and RNA quality was assessed on an Agilent 2100 Bioanalyzer.

The rearranged chain carries TRBV4-1 and TRBJ1-2, with TRBD1 perhaps the D gene, on 5 matching bases. Specimen: blood. The TCR was taken from a man in his late teens or twenties with Graves' ophthalmopathy. At the DNA level, the sequence is TGCGCCAGCAGCCGAGACGCGGGGCAGGGCTATGGCTACACCTTC. The encoded protein is CASSRDAGQGYGYTF.